The 32 T cell receptor beta chains given below trace back to one sample, sequenced in a study of blood T cell repertoires in COVID-19. Sequencing used immunoSEQ multiplex PCR; TCRdb keeps in-frame clones, though not all of them. The repertoire holds roughly 91,000 clones, around 80% seen once, with approximately 1.2% in the top ten. The sequenced sample was peripheral blood. All receptors come from a woman of 80 years or more with acute or convalescent COVID-19.

V and J are TRBV12-3 or TRBV12-4 and TRBJ2-1; D gene uncertain. Deletions cut 5 bases from V and 4 bases from J, with 6 bases between. The CDR3 length is 12 residues. CDR3 amino acids: CASSPMYNEQFF. As DNA, the CDR3 is TGTGCCAGCAGTCCCATGTACAATGAGCAGTTCTTC.

This clone showed up just a few times. The rearrangement links TRBV6-5 to TRBJ2-7, with unresolved D. The germline CDR1 and CDR2 sequences are MNHEY and SVGAGI. This CDR3 is 12 amino acids long. The V gene lost 8 bases and the J gene lost 0 bases, with 8 bases spanning the gap. The CDR3 DNA reads as TGTGCCAGCTCCCCATCCTCCTACGAGCAGTACTTC. It encodes CASSPSSYEQYF.

The chain carries TRBV29-1 and TRBJ2-1; D perhaps matches TRBD1 (6 bases). V lost 3 bases to trimming and J lost 0 bases, with 12 bases between them. CDR1 SQVTM and CDR2 ANQGSEA come from the germline V gene. The CDR3 contains 15 residues. The DNA for the CDR3 is TGCAGCGTTGACTCGGAGGACAGCTCCTACAATGAGCAGTTCTTC. It encodes CSVDSEDSSYNEQFF.

The chain recombines TRBV4-2 with TRBJ2-3; the match to TRBD2 covers 9 bases. The J segment lost 2 bases and the V segment lost 2 bases, leaving 8 bases of the junction unmatched. Per the germline V gene, CDR1 is LGHNA and CDR2 is YNFKEQ. The CDR3 loop spans 17 amino acids. DNA of the CDR3: TGTGCCAGCAGCCAACTTAGTGCGGGAGGGGACACAGATACGCAGTATTTT. Translated: CASSQLSAGGDTDTQYF.

The V gene is TRBV28, the J gene TRBJ2-2; D not resolved. Trimming stripped 5 bases from V and 4 bases from J, with 11 bases between. This CDR3 is built from 14 residues. The germline gives CDR1 MDHEN, CDR2 SYDVKM. In DNA form, the CDR3 reads TGTGCCAGCAGTAATGGCGGCAGCACCGGGGAGCTGTTTTTT. Translated: CASSNGGSTGELFF.

This chain links TRBV2 with TRBJ1-4; D gene unclear. Germline lookup yields CDR1 SNHLY and CDR2 FYNNEI. This CDR3 is built from 15 residues. The V and J ends lost 6 bases and 0 bases respectively, with 11 bases between them. CDR3 protein: CASRRTQSTNEKLFF. The CDR3 DNA is TGTGCCAGCAGGAGAACACAGTCAACTAATGAAAAACTGTTTTTT.

This sequence joins TRBV7-9 and TRBJ1-2; possible D gene TRBD1, 6 bases. Germline loops: CDR1 SEHNR, CDR2 FQNEAQ (reference sequence). The CDR3 consists of 13 residues. The V and J ends lost 3 bases and 6 bases respectively, with 11 bases between them. The CDR3 reads CASSFDRYNGYTF. For the CDR3, the DNA is TGTGCCAGCAGCTTTGACAGGTATAATGGCTACACCTTC.

The CDR3 coding sequence is TGTGCCAGCAGTTACGGGCAACATCAGCCCCAGCATTTT. This codes for CASSYGQHQPQHF. V gene TRBV6-2 or TRBV6-3 combines with J gene TRBJ1-5; no clear D. CDR1 is MNHEY and CDR2 is SVGEGT in the germline V gene. The CDR3 is made up of 13 amino acids. Trimming pared 2 bases from V and 5 bases from J, leaving 7 bases between.

The chain couples TRBV10-1 to TRBJ2-5, with D maybe TRBD1 (6 bases). This CDR3 spans 15 amino acids. Germline CDR1 is WNHNN and CDR2 is SYGVQD (reference sequence). The V gene lost 0 bases and the J gene lost 5 bases, with 13 bases spanning the gap. CDR3 sequence: CASSESGQGLETQYF. The CDR3 DNA reads TGCGCCAGCAGTGAGTCAGGCCAGGGGTTGGAGACCCAGTACTTC.

This clone appeared a single time. The chain combines TRBV5-1 with TRBJ2-7; 14 nucleotides match TRBD2. This CDR3 has 19 amino acids. With 4 bases clipped from V and 3 bases from J, the junction kept 15 bases outside the gene matches. Germline V gene data show CDR1 as SGHRS and CDR2 as YFSETQ. The CDR3 DNA reads TGCGCCAGCAGCGGGGGACTAGCGGGGGCCCAACCAAGAGACTACGAGCAGTACTTC. This codes for CASSGGLAGAQPRDYEQYF.

The V gene is TRBV12-5, the J gene TRBJ2-1, with D hard to call. V was shortened by 3 bases and J by 7 bases, with 10 bases between the two germline ends. Germline V gives CDR1 LGHNT, CDR2 FRNRAP. CDR3 length: 13 amino acids. The CDR3 sequence: CASGFAVLNEQFF. The CDR3 nucleotides read TGTGCTAGTGGTTTCGCGGTCCTGAATGAGCAGTTCTTC.

The chain links TRBV15 to TRBJ2-2; D remains unclear. There are 15 residues in the CDR3. V lost 0 bases and J 6 bases, leaving 11 bases between the germline ends. Germline V gene lookup returns CDR1 LNHNV and CDR2 YYDKDF (reference sequence). CDR3 bases: TGTGCCACCAGCAGAGATCCGAGCGCTGCCGGGGAGCTGTTTTTT. Its translation: CATSRDPSAAGELFF.

The rearrangement links TRBV28 to TRBJ1-1, with D hard to call. V gave up 7 bases and J gave up 3 bases, with 18 bases separating them. Germline CDR1 reads MDHEN; CDR2 reads SYDVKM. The CDR3 is 15 amino acids. In DNA form, the CDR3 reads TGTGCCAGCATCTCCGGGGAGGCTGCGGACACTGAAGCTTTCTTT. Protein sequence: CASISGEAADTEAFF.

This clone has only one observation. The rearrangement links TRBV21-1 to TRBJ2-7; TRBD1 is the table's D call and was not checked against the DNA. TRBV21-1 is termed a pseudogene. This CDR3 comprises 15 residues. The DNA for the CDR3 is TGTGCCAGCAGCAACCGGGACAGGACCTCCTACGAGCAGTACTTC. Protein: CASSNRDRTSYEQYF.

The chain couples TRBV3-1 (or the pseudogene TRBV3-2) to TRBJ1-1; 9 bases agree with TRBD1. J lost 4 bases, V lost 6 bases, and 3 bases had no gene match. The germline V gene has CDR1 LGHDT and CDR2 YNNKEL (reference sequence). The CDR3 runs 13 residues. The chain's CDR3 is CASRRQGGTEAFF. CDR3 nucleotides: TGTGCCAGCAGGAGACAGGGGGGCACTGAAGCTTTCTTT.

The rearrangement uses TRBV3-1 (or the pseudogene TRBV3-2) and TRBJ1-5, with D tentatively TRBD1 (5 bases). Germline values: CDR1 LGHDT, CDR2 YNNKEL (reference sequence). The CDR3 runs 14 residues. Deletions cut 1 base from V and 1 base from J, with 5 bases between. The CDR3, as DNA: TGTGCCAGCAGCCAAGCAGGGAGCAATCAGCCCCAGCATTTT. This codes for CASSQAGSNQPQHF.

J is TRBJ2-1 and V is TRBV5-1; 7 bases agree with TRBD2. After removal of 2 bases from V and 5 bases from J, the junction contained 7 bases not matched to a gene. This CDR3 is 15 amino acids long. The germline CDR1 and CDR2 sequences are SGHRS and YFSETQ. CDR3 in amino acids: CASSFGAGADNEQFF. CDR3 nucleotides: TGCGCCAGCAGCTTTGGGGCGGGAGCGGACAATGAGCAGTTCTTC.

The rearrangement joins TRBV7-6 to TRBJ2-3, with 10 positions matching TRBD2. V was clipped by 0 bases and J by 0 bases; unmatched bases: 0. This CDR3 has 16 residues. Germline CDR1 SGHVS, CDR2 FNYEAQ. CDR3 nucleotides: TGTGCCAGCAGCTTAGCTAGCGGGGGGAGCACAGATACGCAGTATTTT. This codes for CASSLASGGSTDTQYF.

The count of this clone is one. The V and J genes are TRBV12-5 and TRBJ1-4, with TRBD1 matching 9 bases. The ends lost 1 base at V and 8 bases at J; junction bases unmatched: 5. This CDR3 is built from 15 residues. Germline CDR1 and CDR2: LGHNT and FRNRAP. CDR3 loop: CASGLGGTGPEKLFF. The CDR3 DNA reads as TGTGCTAGTGGTTTGGGCGGGACAGGGCCGGAAAAACTGTTTTTT.

The chain combines TRBV3-1 (or the pseudogene TRBV3-2) with TRBJ2-1; 11 positions agree with TRBD2. The V and J ends lost 4 bases and 7 bases, in that order; junction bases with no gene match: 6. Germline V gene data show CDR1 as LGHDT and CDR2 as YNNKEL (reference sequence). The CDR3 runs to 15 residues. CDR3 amino acids: CASSRVAGGRNEQFF. Here the CDR3 DNA reads TGTGCCAGCAGCCGGGTAGCGGGGGGGAGGAATGAGCAGTTCTTC.

Only one count was recorded for this clone. The chain uses TRBV3-1 (or the pseudogene TRBV3-2) and TRBJ1-1; maybe TRBD1 (6 bases). The CDR3 totals 14 residues. V lost 4 bases and J 6 bases, leaving 15 bases between the germline ends. Per germline, CDR1 LGHDT and CDR2 YNNKEL (reference sequence). The CDR3 nucleotides read TGTGCCAGCAGCCTCGGACAGTTAATACCTGAAGCTTTCTTT. Translation: CASSLGQLIPEAFF.

This clone was seen more than once but under ten times. The rearrangement links TRBV3-1 (or the pseudogene TRBV3-2) to TRBJ2-5, with 12 bases fitting TRBD2. CDR1 LGHDT and CDR2 YNNKEL come from the germline V gene (reference sequence). This CDR3 spans 18 amino acids. V lost 2 bases and J lost 2; bases outside the gene matches: 9. The CDR3 protein is CASSQTLAGGPRQETQYF. Here the CDR3 DNA reads TGTGCCAGCAGCCAAACCCTAGCGGGAGGGCCGCGGCAAGAGACCCAGTACTTC.

The chain uses TRBV5-6 and TRBJ1-2, with a possible D match to TRBD1 (6 bases). This CDR3 spans 12 amino acids. CDR1 SGHDT and CDR2 YYEEEE come from the germline V gene. Trimming left V 4 bases short and J 10 bases short, with 14 bases between. The CDR3, as DNA: TGTGCCAGCAGCCCAGCCCACAGGGACTACACCTTC. This gives the protein CASSPAHRDYTF. Using reference TRBV5-6 and TRBJ1-2 for the parts outside the CDR3, the full variable domain is DAGVTQSPTHLIKTRGQQVTLRCSPKSGHDTVSWYQQALGQGPQFIFQYYEEEERQRGNFPDRFSGHQFPNYSSELNVNALLLGDSALYLCASSPAHRDYTFGSGTRLTVV.

This clone occurred once. The chain has TRBV5-6 and TRBJ2-5, with a tentative D call TRBD2 (6 bases). The CDR3 contains 17 residues. Deletions cut 0 bases from V and 3 bases from J, with 18 bases between. Per germline, CDR1 SGHDT and CDR2 YYEEEE. CDR3: CASSLATVGGKKETQYF. Here the CDR3 DNA reads TGTGCCAGCAGCTTGGCTACGGTCGGCGGGAAAAAAGAGACCCAGTACTTC.

J is TRBJ2-1 and V is TRBV5-4, with TRBD1 identical over 9 bases. CDR3 length: 13 amino acids. Germline-derived CDR1 and CDR2 are SGHNT and YYREEE (reference sequence). After removal of 2 bases from V and 10 bases from J, the junction contained 4 bases not matched to a gene. The CDR3 coding sequence is TGTGCCAGCAGCTTACAGGGGGCCCAAGAGCAGTTCTTC. Amino acids: CASSLQGAQEQFF.

V usage is TRBV5-5 and J usage is TRBJ2-3; 7 bases line up with TRBD1. Trimming took 3 bases from V and 2 from J; bases not matched to a gene: 3. Germline V gene lookup returns CDR1 SGHKS and CDR2 YYEKEE (reference sequence). The CDR3 totals 14 residues. The CDR3 loop reads CASSWDSYTDTQYF. CDR3 DNA sequence: TGTGCCAGCAGCTGGGACAGTTACACAGATACGCAGTATTTT.

The chain has TRBV27 and TRBJ1-2; tentatively, D is TRBD1 (5 bases). The germline CDR1 and CDR2 sequences are MNHEY and SMNVEV (reference sequence). Trimming removed 3 bases at V and 4 bases at J, with 9 bases between. The CDR3 has 13 amino acids. The CDR3 nucleotides read TGTGCCAGCAGTTTCGACAGAATCTATGGCTACACCTTC. Its translation: CASSFDRIYGYTF.

The chain links TRBV2 to TRBJ2-5; the match to TRBD2 covers 7 bases. CDR1 and CDR2 from the germline V gene are SNHLY and FYNNEI. This CDR3 is 15 amino acids long. With V trimmed by 6 bases and J by 0 bases, 7 bases remained unmatched. Here the CDR3 DNA reads TGTGCCAGCAGCGAGAGCGGGGTCTACCAAGAGACCCAGTACTTC. Residues: CASSESGVYQETQYF.

J is TRBJ1-5 and V is TRBV28; D ambiguous. The CDR3 is 15 amino acids. The V gene's germline CDR1 is MDHEN and CDR2 SYDVKM. V gave up 4 bases and J gave up 0 bases, with 10 bases separating them. CDR3 in DNA: TGTGCCAGCAGTTCCGCCGGGTCTAGCAATCAGCCCCAGCATTTT. Protein: CASSSAGSSNQPQHF.

This clone was seen only a few times. The chain combines TRBV9 with TRBJ2-3; D not resolved. Trimming left V 4 bases short and J 4 bases short, with 10 bases between. The CDR3 runs to 13 residues. The germline V gene encodes CDR1 SGDLS and CDR2 YYNGEE. CDR3 nucleotide sequence: TGTGCCAGCAGCTCCCTGGCCCCAGATACGCAGTATTTT. Its translation is CASSSLAPDTQYF.

In nucleotides, the CDR3 is TGCGCCAGCAGCAGGGGGGACAGGAATAAGGCGTATGGCTACACCTTC. Translating gives CASSRGDRNKAYGYTF. The chain joins TRBV5-1 to TRBJ1-2; the match to TRBD1 covers 8 bases. From germline, CDR1 is SGHRS and CDR2 YFSETQ. V trimming: 4 bases; J trimming: 5 bases; junction bases outside the gene matches: 13. This CDR3 has 16 residues. Full variable domain (rest looked up from reference TRBV5-1 and TRBJ1-2): KAGVTQTPRYLIKTRGQQVTLSCSPISGHRSVSWYQQTPGQGLQFLFEYFSETQRNKGNFPGRFSGRQFSNSRSEMNVSTLELGDSALYLCASSRGDRNKAYGYTFGSGTRLTVV.

This clone was counted between two and nine times. The CDR3 protein is CASSQGTSGNGEQFF. CDR3 in DNA: TGTGCCAGCTCACAAGGGACTAGCGGGAATGGTGAGCAGTTCTTC. The chain employs TRBV18 and TRBJ2-1; 13 nucleotides agree with TRBD2. The germline CDR1 and CDR2 sequences are KGHSH and LQKENI. J was trimmed by 9 bases and V by 4 bases; bases with no gene match: 6. The CDR3 has 15 amino acids.